Presented here are 14 T cell receptor beta chains from one specimen sequenced in a study of cytomegalovirus exposure and HLA in healthy donors. The PCR ran on 60 Vbeta and 13 Jbeta primers. Data came from immunoSEQ multiplex PCR; TCRdb stores just in-frame clones and leaves some out. The profile covers roughly 96,000 clones, with 65% to 80% appearing a single time and 14% taken by the ten largest. The specimen sequenced was PBMCs. Receptors were obtained from a woman in her seventies in good health and CMV-seropositive.

V usage is TRBV4-1 and J usage is TRBJ2-1; 7 nucleotides line up with TRBD2. Germline V gene lookup returns CDR1 MGHRA and CDR2 YSYEKL. The CDR3 sequence is 14 residues long. Trimming removed 0 bases from V and 10 bases from J; junction bases left unmatched: 6. For the CDR3, the DNA is TGCGCCAGCAGCCAAGATCGGGAGGCCGGAGAGCAGTTCTTC. Translation gives CASSQDREAGEQFF.

A remark on this clone: The junction departs from the called germline gene at one end, perhaps through a read error. For the CDR3, the DNA is TGTTCCAGCAGTCCTCCGGGGCTAGCGGACTACGAGCAGTACTTC. Its translation is CSSSPPGLADYEQYF. The chain uses TRBV7-9 and TRBJ2-7; 7 bases line up with TRBD2. This CDR3 contains 15 residues. Germline CDR1 and CDR2: SEHNR and FQNEAQ (reference sequence).

The chain employs TRBV19 and TRBJ2-3; 11 nucleotides agree with TRBD2. The CDR3 is made up of 17 amino acids. Germline-derived CDR1 and CDR2 are LNHDA and SQIVND (reference sequence). Trimming took 9 bases from V and 3 from J; bases not matched to a gene: 14. CDR3 sequence (DNA): TGTGCCAGCCATGATAGCGGGAGGGCCGCGAGGACAGATACGCAGTATTTT. Its protein product is CASHDSGRAARTDTQYF.

This clone was recorded many times. This rearrangement joins TRBV5-4 to TRBJ1-1; D gene ambiguous. The CDR3 runs to 14 residues. V was clipped by 4 bases and J by 4 bases, with 14 bases between them. Per the germline V gene, CDR1 is SGHNT and CDR2 is YYREEE (reference sequence). CDR3: CASSPPDRVTEAFF. The CDR3 DNA is TGTGCCAGCAGCCCCCCAGATCGGGTCACTGAAGCTTTCTTT.

The V and J genes are TRBV9 and TRBJ2-3; 13 bases map to TRBD2. Trimming took 0 bases from V and 5 from J; bases not matched to a gene: 9. The CDR3 is 18 residues long. Germline assignment: CDR1 SGDLS and CDR2 YYNGEE. As DNA, the CDR3 is TGTGCCAGCAGCGTAGCCTCACGGACTAGCGGGAGTTTAGATACGCAGTATTTT. Protein sequence: CASSVASRTSGSLDTQYF.

This clone was counted only a few times. The chain has TRBV28 and TRBJ2-7; weak D call: TRBD2 (6 bases). Germline CDR1 and CDR2: MDHEN and SYDVKM. This CDR3 is built from 15 residues. V lost 4 bases to trimming and J lost 0 bases, with 13 bases between them. The CDR3 DNA sequence: TGTGCCAGCAGTTACGGAGGGGTAGGCTCCTACGAGCAGTACTTC. Residues: CASSYGGVGSYEQYF.

The V call is TRBV19, the J call TRBJ1-3; tentative D call: TRBD1 (5 bases). The germline gives CDR1 LNHDA, CDR2 SQIVND (reference sequence). This CDR3 has 13 amino acids. V lost 4 bases and J 4 bases, leaving 8 bases between the germline ends. In DNA form, the CDR3 reads TGTGCCAGTAGTAATCAGGGCGGAAACACCATATATTTT. Its translation: CASSNQGGNTIYF.

V is TRBV6-5 and J is TRBJ1-1; TRBD1 is a possible D gene (5 bases). The germline V and J ends were trimmed by 0 bases and 7 bases, with 9 bases remaining between them. The length of the CDR3 is 13 residues. Germline V CDR1 and CDR2: MNHEY, SVGAGI. The CDR3 loop is CASSYSPGYEAFF. CDR3 DNA: TGTGCCAGCAGTTACTCACCAGGGTATGAAGCTTTCTTT.

The table lists this clone with a few counts. This chain links TRBV28 with TRBJ2-3, with D maybe TRBD1 (5 bases). The CDR3 runs 15 residues. CDR1 and CDR2 (germline): MDHEN, SYDVKM. The V gene lost 3 bases and the J gene lost 1 base, with 11 bases spanning the gap. CDR3 residues: CASSFADRRTDTQYF. Here the CDR3 DNA reads TGTGCCAGCAGTTTTGCTGACAGACGCACAGATACGCAGTATTTT.

This clone was seen once. The chain combines TRBV4-3 with TRBJ1-3; 8 positions match TRBD1. The CDR3 is 17 amino acids. CDR1 and CDR2 (germline): LGHNA, YSLEER. The V and J ends lost 0 bases and 3 bases, in that order; junction bases with no gene match: 7. CDR3: CASSQDVVGQGGNTIYF. Written as DNA, the CDR3 is TGCGCCAGCAGCCAAGATGTAGTCGGACAGGGTGGAAACACCATATATTTT.

The chain employs TRBV10-3 and TRBJ1-2; 9 nucleotides agree with TRBD1. Germline-derived CDR1 and CDR2 are ENHRY and SYGVKD. The ends lost 6 bases at V and 5 bases at J; junction bases unmatched: 7. The CDR3 has 14 residues. The CDR3 is CAIRATGTGYGYTF. CDR3 bases: TGTGCCATCAGGGCGACCGGGACAGGGTATGGCTACACCTTC.

The chain employs TRBV18 and TRBJ2-7; D might be TRBD1 (5 bases). Between the trimmed V and J ends, which lost 1 base and 0 bases, there was a span of 13 bases. CDR3 length equals 16 residues. Germline V lookup: CDR1 KGHSH, CDR2 LQKENI. For the CDR3, the DNA is TGTGCCAGCTCACCACTCCCAGGGTTTAGCTCCTACGAGCAGTACTTC. Protein product: CASSPLPGFSSYEQYF. The full variable domain, its missing parts supplied by reference TRBV18 and TRBJ2-7, is NAGVMQNPRHLVRRRGQEARLRCSPMKGHSHVYWYRQLPEEGLKFMVYLQKENIIDESGMPKERFSAEFPKEGPSILRIQQVVRGDSAAYFCASSPLPGFSSYEQYFGPGTRLTVT.

This clone was seen a handful of times. This rearrangement joins TRBV28 to TRBJ1-2; 8 bases match TRBD1. V trimming: 5 bases; J trimming: 3 bases; junction bases outside the gene matches: 2. This CDR3 is built from 13 residues. Germline V gene data show CDR1 as MDHEN and CDR2 as SYDVKM. CDR3 nucleotides: TGTGCCAGCAGTACGACAGGGGACTATGGCTACACCTTC. The encoded protein is CASSTTGDYGYTF.

This rearrangement joins TRBV27 to TRBJ2-5, with 8 nucleotides matching TRBD1. The CDR3 runs to 15 residues. Germline V CDR1 and CDR2: MNHEY, SMNVEV (reference sequence). The junction had 9 bases not matched to a gene; V was cut back by 4 bases and J by 5 bases. CDR3 amino acids: CASSSGQGPVETQYF. The CDR3 DNA sequence: TGTGCCAGCAGTTCCGGACAGGGTCCTGTGGAGACCCAGTACTTC.